This paragraph reports one T cell receptor beta chain. This clone was picked up one time. There is no known antigen for this receptor. Base-call qualities are not available, and no considerably larger clone is one nucleotide away. The immunoSEQ Assay, a bias-controlled multiplex PCR, was used to amplify TCRbeta CDR3 regions from genomic DNA. The published analysis was carried out like this. The number of nucleated cells in each sample was estimated by amplification of reference gene primers within the assay. Sequence reads were collapsed and filtered to measure the absolute abundance of every unique TCRbeta CDR3 rearrangement. For each sample, productive Simpson clonality was calculated as the square root of Simpson's diversity index across productive rearrangements. TCRdb provides this immuneACCESS table in a form limited to in-frame rearrangements. Some clones are lacking; in checked studies, under half of them reflect an unresolved V gene, and why the rest are absent is not known. V, J and clone size are those of that table, while D and trimming were read from the DNA. Within this sample are around 430,000 clones, with approximately 90% of them counted one time only. Of the sample, around 12% is held by the ten largest clones.

At the junction V is shortened by 0 bases and J by 4 bases, with 6 bases in between. From a lookup of the germline V gene (reference sequence), CDR1 and CDR2 are LNHNV and YYDKDF. Spanning cysteine to phenylalanine, the CDR3 consists of 13 amino acids. Only the CDR3 part of the read is kept: 39 bases, read in frame from the first base. This entry is derived from a study of blood T cell repertoires in COVID-19 (dated by TCRdb to between 2020 and 2021). Describing the broader study: Samples from collaborators originated in the United States, Italy and Spain and spanned both the acute and convalescent phases of COVID-19. Where available, HLA class I and class II types were obtained from metadata supplied by the sample provider rather than from assay-based typing. The prospective study material was composed of cDNA or gDNA derived from T cells, B-cell-depleted T cells, or PBMCs. Subjects who had been exposed to COVID-19, were actively infected with it, or had recovered from it provided the deeply sampled blood TCRbeta repertoires that made up the dataset. Nearly every sample came with metadata listing a de-identified subject ID, COVID-19 status, age in years and sex. The repertoires were released in a freely available public database intended as a resource for research on the immune response to SARS-CoV-2. Samples came from the ongoing ImmuneRACE study (first 160 participants) plus 1,254 subjects from 6 global collaborators.

Here is what the overall study found, with its caveats: Clinical and demographic metadata were provided uncurated, with the amount varying by source and participant.

In Seattle, one collaborating source enrolled patients while the infection was active and tracked those patients longitudinally over the course of disease. Each collaborating institution followed its own protocols to collect whole blood in K2EDTA tubes. For TCRbeta analysis, collaborator samples were shipped as frozen whole blood, as isolated PBMCs, or as DNA extracted from either sample type. This sequence was found in a woman between 45 and 65 years old with COVID-19, enrolled during active disease. The sequencing input was peripheral blood. The rearranged chain carries TRBV15 and TRBJ1-2; a weak D assignment points to TRBD1 (6 bases agree). The CDR3 reads as follows: CATSREGGYGYTF. The DNA reads TGTGCCACCAGCAGAGAAGGGGGCTATGGCTACACCTTC.